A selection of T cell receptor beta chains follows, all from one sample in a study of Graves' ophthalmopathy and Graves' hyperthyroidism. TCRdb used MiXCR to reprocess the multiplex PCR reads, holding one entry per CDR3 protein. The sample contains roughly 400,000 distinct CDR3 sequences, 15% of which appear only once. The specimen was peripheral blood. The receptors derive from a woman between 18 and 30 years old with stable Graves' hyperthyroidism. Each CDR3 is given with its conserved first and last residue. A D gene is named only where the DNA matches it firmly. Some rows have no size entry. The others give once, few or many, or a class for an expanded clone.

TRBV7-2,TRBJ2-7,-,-,CASSLRQRQYF,TGTGCCAGCAGCTTAAGACAGCGTCAGTACTTC
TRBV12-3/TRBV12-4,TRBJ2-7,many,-,CASSFGSGQGYEQYF,TGTGCCAGCAGTTTTGGTTCCGGACAAGGCTACGAGCAGTACTTC
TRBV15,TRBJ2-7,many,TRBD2,CATSRVGGAYEQYF,TGTGCCACCAGCAGAGTGGGGGGGGCCTACGAGCAGTACTTC
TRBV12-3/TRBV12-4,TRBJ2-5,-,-,CGSSPSRLTQETQYF,TGTGGCAGCAGCCCATCCCGACTTACCCAAGAGACCCAGTACTTC
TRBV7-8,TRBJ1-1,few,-,CASSLKPGLKNTEAFF,TGTGCCAGCAGCTTAAAACCGGGACTTAAGAACACTGAAGCTTTCTTT
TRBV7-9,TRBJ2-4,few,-,CASSLATGLGNIQYF,TGTGCCAGCAGCTTAGCGACAGGCCTGGGGAACATTCAGTACTTC
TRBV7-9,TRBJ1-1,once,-,CASSYETETNTEAFF,TGTGCCAGCAGCTACGAGACAGAAACGAACACTGAAGCTTTCTTT
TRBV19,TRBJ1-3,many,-,CASSIEGGYGNTIYF,TGTGCCAGTAGTATAGAAGGAGGGTACGGAAACACCATATATTTT
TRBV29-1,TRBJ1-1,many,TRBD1,CSVEDRAPEAFF,TGCAGCGTCGAGGACAGGGCCCCTGAAGCTTTCTTT
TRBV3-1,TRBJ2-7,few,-,CASSQDPQTYEQYF,TGTGCCAGCAGCCAAGATCCCCAGACCTACGAGCAGTACTTC
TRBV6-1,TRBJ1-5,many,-,CASQEYSNQPQHF,TGTGCCAGCCAGGAGTATAGCAATCAGCCCCAGCATTTT
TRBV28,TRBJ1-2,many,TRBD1,CASSGGQDYGYTF,TGTGCCAGCAGTGGGGGACAGGACTATGGCTACACCTTC
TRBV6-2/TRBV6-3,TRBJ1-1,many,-,CASSYLLGTEAFF,TGTGCCAGCAGTTACCTCCTGGGCACTGAAGCTTTCTTT
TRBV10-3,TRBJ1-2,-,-,CAISVAGNYGYTF,TGTGCCATCAGTGTCGCCGGTAACTATGGCTACACCTTC
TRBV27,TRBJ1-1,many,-,CASSLDYMNTEAFF,TGTGCCAGCAGTTTAGACTACATGAACACTGAAGCTTTCTTT
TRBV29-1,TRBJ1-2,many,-,CSVDGPYGYTF,TGCAGCGTTGATGGTCCCTATGGCTACACCTTC
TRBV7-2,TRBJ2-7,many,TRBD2,CASSLWGGRQYEQYF,TGTGCCAGCAGCTTGTGGGGAGGGCGGCAGTACGAGCAGTACTTC
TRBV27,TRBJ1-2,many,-,CASSPWGTADGYTF,TGTGCCAGCAGCCCTTGGGGGACCGCTGATGGCTACACCTTC
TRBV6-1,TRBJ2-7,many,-,CASSEAGLTYEQYF,TGTGCCAGCAGTGAAGCGGGACTTACCTACGAGCAGTACTTC
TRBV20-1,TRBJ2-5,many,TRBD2,CSAGTSVGQETQYF,TGCAGTGCCGGGACTAGCGTAGGTCAAGAGACCCAGTACTTC
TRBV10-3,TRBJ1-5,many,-,CAISESRGQPQHF,TGTGCCATCAGTGAGTCAAGGGGACAGCCCCAGCATTTT
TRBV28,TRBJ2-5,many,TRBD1,CASSLDRGVQETQYF,TGTGCCAGCAGTTTGGACAGGGGGGTGCAAGAGACCCAGTACTTC
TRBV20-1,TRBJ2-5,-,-,CSARDLGGQWETQYF,TGCAGTGCTAGAGATTTGGGGGGACAGTGGGAGACCCAGTACTTC
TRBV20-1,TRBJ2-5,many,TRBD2,CSGLAGQETQYF,TGCAGTGGACTAGCGGGGCAAGAGACCCAGTACTTC
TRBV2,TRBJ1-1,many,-,CASIYGGTEAFF,TGTGCCAGCATTTATGGGGGTACTGAAGCTTTCTTT
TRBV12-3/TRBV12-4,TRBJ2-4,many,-,CASRQKSKNIQYF,TGTGCCAGTCGACAGAAGAGTAAAAACATTCAGTACTTC
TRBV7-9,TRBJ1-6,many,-,CASSVVSRPLHF,TGTGCCAGCAGCGTAGTATCTCGACCCCTCCACTTT
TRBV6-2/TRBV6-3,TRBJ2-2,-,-,CASSYSEDSTGELFF,TGTGCCAGCAGTTACTCGGAGGATAGTACCGGGGAGCTGTTTTTT
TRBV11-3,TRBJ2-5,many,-,CASSGARYQETQYF,TGTGCCAGCAGCGGGGCCAGGTACCAAGAGACCCAGTACTTC
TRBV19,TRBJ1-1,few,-,CASSRVREQAFF,TGTGCCAGTAGTAGAGTCCGCGAGCAAGCTTTCTTT
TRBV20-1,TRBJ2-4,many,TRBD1,CSARGGGDIQYF,TGCAGTGCCAGAGGGGGCGGAGACATTCAGTACTTC
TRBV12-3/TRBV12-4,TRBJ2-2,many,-,CASSFTGSGELFF,TGTGCCAGCAGTTTCACAGGGTCCGGGGAGCTGTTTTTT
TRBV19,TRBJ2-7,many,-,CASSIYPGAIPYEQYF,TGTGCCAGTAGTATCTACCCGGGGGCGATACCTTACGAGCAGTACTTC
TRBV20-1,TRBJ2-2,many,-,CSASPDNTGELFF,TGCAGTGCTAGCCCGGACAACACCGGGGAGCTGTTTTTT
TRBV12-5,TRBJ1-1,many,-,CASGSIISTVNTEAFF,TGTGCTAGTGGTTCCATCATAAGCACAGTGAACACTGAAGCTTTCTTT
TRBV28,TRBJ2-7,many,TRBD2,CASSPTSGGAKNEQYF,TGTGCCAGCAGTCCAACTAGCGGGGGGGCGAAAAACGAGCAGTACTTC